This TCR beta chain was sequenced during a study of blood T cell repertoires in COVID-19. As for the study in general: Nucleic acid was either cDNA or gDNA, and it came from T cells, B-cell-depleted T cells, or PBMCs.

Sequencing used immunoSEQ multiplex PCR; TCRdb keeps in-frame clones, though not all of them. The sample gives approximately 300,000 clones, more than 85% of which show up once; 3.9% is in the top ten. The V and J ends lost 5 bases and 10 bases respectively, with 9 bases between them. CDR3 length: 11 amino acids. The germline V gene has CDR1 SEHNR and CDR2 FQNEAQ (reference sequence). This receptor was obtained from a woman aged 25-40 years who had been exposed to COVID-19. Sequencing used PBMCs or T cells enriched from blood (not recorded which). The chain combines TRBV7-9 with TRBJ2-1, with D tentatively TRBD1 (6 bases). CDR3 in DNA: TGTGCCAGCAGCCCAGGGGCGGAGCAGTTCTTC. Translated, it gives CASSPGAEQFF.